A single sample gave rise to the 32 T cell receptor beta chains below, sequenced in a study of cytomegalovirus exposure and HLA in healthy donors. The PCR made use of 60 Vbeta and 13 Jbeta primers. Produced via immunoSEQ multiplex PCR; TCRdb's table is partial and in-frame only. The data contain around 120,000 clones, roughly 80% of them singletons. The sample taken for sequencing was PBMCs. These receptors were collected from a female donor in good health and CMV-seropositive.

The chain couples TRBV27 to TRBJ2-7; 9 bases fit TRBD1. CDR3 length equals 16 residues. The germline CDR1 and CDR2 sequences are MNHEY and SMNVEV (reference sequence). V shed 2 bases and J 4 bases; nucleotides not matched to a gene: 9. The CDR3 sequence is CASSLRGEGQGYEQYF. The CDR3 region has the DNA TGTGCCAGCAGTTTACGGGGAGAGGGACAGGGATACGAGCAGTACTTC.

The chain joins TRBV4-3 to TRBJ1-2; D ambiguous. The CDR3 has 12 amino acids. Germline V gene sequence: CDR1 LGHNA, CDR2 YSLEER. V lost 1 base and J lost 8, with 8 bases in between. DNA of the CDR3: TGCGCCAGCAGCCAAGGAACTTACGGCTACACCTTC. Translating gives CASSQGTYGYTF.

In DNA, the CDR3 is TGTGCCAGTAGTACTGGGACAGTCGACGAGCAGTACTTC. Amino acid sequence: CASSTGTVDEQYF. V and J are TRBV19 and TRBJ2-7; 7 bases match TRBD1. Germline V gene lookup returns CDR1 LNHDA and CDR2 SQIVND (reference sequence). There are 13 residues in the CDR3. V gave up 4 bases and J gave up 5 bases; unmatched junction bases: 5.

The chain joins TRBV7-6 to TRBJ2-7; possibly TRBD2 for D (6 bases). The V end lost 5 bases, the J end lost 0 bases, and 11 bases lay between the germline ends. From germline, CDR1 is SGHVS and CDR2 FNYEAQ. This CDR3 has 14 amino acids. CDR3 sequence reads: CASSPRGSSYEQYF. The CDR3 DNA reads as TGTGCCAGCAGCCCTCGGGGGAGCTCCTACGAGCAGTACTTC.

The chain links TRBV30 to TRBJ2-3, with D maybe TRBD1 (5 bases). This CDR3 is built from 15 residues. The germline V gene encodes CDR1 GTSNPN and CDR2 SVGIG (reference sequence). Deletions cut 2 bases from V and 0 bases from J, with 12 bases between. The CDR3 sequence is CAWSRRQFSTDTQYF. In nucleotides, the CDR3 is TGTGCCTGGAGTCGCCGACAGTTTAGCACAGATACGCAGTATTTT. Full variable domain (remainder filled in from reference TRBV30 and TRBJ2-3): SQTIHQWPATLVQPVGSPLSLECTVEGTSNPNLYWYRQAAGRGLQLLFYSVGIGQISSEVPQNLSASRPQDRQFILSSKKLLLSDSGFYLCAWSRRQFSTDTQYFGPGTRLTVL.

The chain couples TRBV28 to TRBJ1-3; unclear D gene. The V gene's germline CDR1 is MDHEN and CDR2 SYDVKM. V was trimmed by 6 bases and J by 0 bases, leaving 6 bases between them. The CDR3 length is 13 residues. The CDR3, as DNA: TGTGCCAGCAGACACCCCTCTGGAAACACCATATATTTT. Encoded protein: CASRHPSGNTIYF.

The table lists this clone with a few counts. This chain joins TRBV9 and TRBJ1-1; 10 nucleotides agree with TRBD1. Unmatched junction bases numbered 3, after V lost 3 bases and J lost 7 bases. This CDR3 is built from 13 residues. Germline loops: CDR1 SGDLS, CDR2 YYNGEE. CDR3 sequence (DNA): TGTGCCAGCAGCGCGGGACAGGGGCGTGAAGCTTTCTTT. Its translation: CASSAGQGREAFF.

This clone occurred once. The gene calls are TRBV6-5 and TRBJ1-6; maybe TRBD1 (6 bases). The CDR3 sequence is 14 residues long. The germline V gene encodes CDR1 MNHEY and CDR2 SVGAGI. Trimming pared 7 bases from V and 9 bases from J, leaving 16 bases between. This chain's CDR3 is CASTGGGGGSPLHF. The CDR3 DNA reads TGTGCCAGCACCGGCGGGGGCGGTGGTTCACCCCTCCACTTT.

V gene TRBV6-6 combines with J gene TRBJ1-2, with D perhaps TRBD1 (5 bases). The CDR3 consists of 16 residues. Per the germline V gene, CDR1 is MNHNY and CDR2 is SVGAGI (reference sequence). Trimming removed 7 bases from V and 1 base from J, with 19 bases in between. CDR3 in amino acids: CASTRESGGVNYGYTF. CDR3 DNA sequence: TGTGCCAGCACTCGAGAATCGGGGGGAGTTAACTATGGCTACACCTTC.

The rearrangement joins TRBV5-1 to TRBJ2-1; 8 bases align to TRBD1. Losses at the gene ends were 4 bases for V and 0 bases for J; bases not matched to a gene: 6. The CDR3 consists of 16 residues. Per germline, CDR1 SGHRS and CDR2 YFSETQ. The chain's CDR3 is CASSLWTGSSYNEQFF. The CDR3, as DNA: TGCGCCAGCAGCCTGTGGACAGGGAGCTCCTACAATGAGCAGTTCTTC.

This clone was counted once. The rearrangement uses TRBV6-4 and TRBJ2-7; TRBD2 matches 9 bases. V shed 0 bases, J shed 0 bases, and the junction held 12 bases outside the gene matches. Per the germline V gene, CDR1 is MRHNA and CDR2 is SNTAGT. This CDR3 spans 19 amino acids. The CDR3: CASSDSGSGGLKSSYEQYF. The CDR3 region has the DNA TGTGCCAGCAGTGACTCAGGTAGCGGGGGCCTCAAAAGCTCCTACGAGCAGTACTTC.

The rearrangement joins TRBV18 to TRBJ1-3, with D maybe TRBD1 (5 bases). This CDR3 region has 15 residues. V lost 0 bases and J lost 4, with 10 bases in between. Germline assignment: CDR1 KGHSH and CDR2 LQKENI. CDR3 sequence (DNA): TGTGCCAGCTCACCACCGCCAGGGTCAGGAAACACCATATATTTT. This encodes CASSPPPGSGNTIYF.

The chain employs TRBV9 and TRBJ2-6, with 7 bases fitting TRBD2. The CDR3 loop spans 18 amino acids. The V segment lost 0 bases and the J segment 0 bases; nucleotides outside the gene matches: 6. CDR1 SGDLS and CDR2 YYNGEE come from the germline V gene. The DNA of the CDR3 is TGTGCCAGCAGCGTAGGCGGGGGTCTCAGCTCTGGGGCCAACGTCCTGACTTTC. Protein: CASSVGGGLSSGANVLTF.

The gene calls are TRBV2 and TRBJ2-7; maybe TRBD2 (5 bases). V gave up 6 bases and J gave up 2 bases, with 20 bases separating them. In germline, CDR1 is SNHLY, CDR2 FYNNEI. The CDR3 extends over 16 amino acids. CDR3 protein: CASSRGGATQPYEQYF. CDR3 DNA: TGTGCCAGCAGCCGAGGAGGCGCTACCCAGCCCTACGAGCAGTACTTC.

The chain employs TRBV5-5 and TRBJ2-5; 10 positions agree with TRBD2. Germline-derived CDR1 and CDR2 are SGHKS and YYEKEE (reference sequence). The CDR3 extends over 14 amino acids. Trimming took 4 bases from V and 5 from J; bases not matched to a gene: 5. CDR3 coding DNA: TGTGCCAGCAGCCGTACTAGCGGGGAGGAGACCCAGTACTTC. Translating gives CASSRTSGEETQYF.

The rearrangement links TRBV18 to TRBJ1-1, with unresolved D. CDR3 length equals 15 residues. From germline, CDR1 is KGHSH and CDR2 LQKENI. V shed 1 base and J shed 1 base, with 10 bases lying between them. The CDR3 protein is CASSPREVQNTEAFF. CDR3 coding DNA: TGTGCCAGCTCACCACGCGAGGTACAGAACACTGAAGCTTTCTTT. The whole variable domain, remainder taken from reference TRBV18 and TRBJ1-1, is NAGVMQNPRHLVRRRGQEARLRCSPMKGHSHVYWYRQLPEEGLKFMVYLQKENIIDESGMPKERFSAEFPKEGPSILRIQQVVRGDSAAYFCASSPREVQNTEAFFGQGTRLTVV.

The J gene is TRBJ1-4, the V gene TRBV5-1; TRBD1 matches 7 bases. V was pared by 0 bases and J by 5 bases, with 4 bases of the junction left unmatched. Germline V gene data show CDR1 as SGHRS and CDR2 as YFSETQ. The CDR3 sequence is 15 residues long. Here the CDR3 reads CASSLVGGQNEKLFF. In nucleotides, the CDR3 is TGCGCCAGCAGCTTGGTAGGGGGACAGAATGAAAAACTGTTTTTT.

The chain recombines TRBV25-1 with TRBJ1-1; 11 nucleotides match TRBD1. Germline values: CDR1 MGHDK, CDR2 SYGVNS. This CDR3 contains 13 residues. J was trimmed by 9 bases and V by 6 bases; bases with no gene match: 6. CDR3: CASRDRGRIKAFF. The CDR3 bases are TGTGCCAGCAGGGACAGGGGGCGCATTAAAGCTTTCTTT.

The chain recombines TRBV4-3 with TRBJ1-3; the D is unclear. The germline gives CDR1 LGHNA, CDR2 YSLEER. V lost 2 bases and J 0 bases, leaving 8 bases between the germline ends. The CDR3 loop spans 15 amino acids. The CDR3 spells CASSQSSNSGNTIYF. The CDR3 DNA is TGCGCCAGCAGCCAATCCTCTAACTCTGGAAACACCATATATTTT.

The chain couples TRBV19 to TRBJ1-2; D remains unclear. This CDR3 is built from 12 residues. From germline, CDR1 is LNHDA and CDR2 SQIVND (reference sequence). V gave up 3 bases and J gave up 7 bases, with 9 bases separating them. The CDR3 coding sequence is TGTGCCAGTAGTATTGGCGGGTCTGGCTACACCTTC. Amino acids: CASSIGGSGYTF.

V gene TRBV2 combines with J gene TRBJ1-4, with 8 bases aligning to TRBD1. The length of the CDR3 is 14 residues. The ends lost 4 bases at V and 5 bases at J; junction bases unmatched: 3. Per germline, CDR1 SNHLY and CDR2 FYNNEI. CDR3 amino acids: CASSVWTGNEKLFF. CDR3 bases: TGTGCCAGCAGTGTCTGGACAGGGAATGAAAAACTGTTTTTT.

This chain uses TRBV5-1 with TRBJ2-2, with D possibly matching TRBD2 (5 bases). The CDR3 loop spans 17 amino acids. CDR1 is SGHRS, CDR2 YFSETQ, per germline. The V end lost 4 bases, the J end lost 0 bases, and 16 bases lay between the germline ends. CDR3 bases: TGCGCCAGCAGCCGCCCCAAACCGGGATCGAACACCGGGGAGCTGTTTTTT. This translates into CASSRPKPGSNTGELFF.

The chain couples TRBV10-1 to TRBJ1-1, with D unresolved. Germline V gene data show CDR1 as WNHNN and CDR2 as SYGVQD (reference sequence). The CDR3 has 12 amino acids. The germline V and J ends were trimmed by 0 bases and 5 bases, with 4 bases remaining between them. The CDR3 DNA reads TGCGCCAGCAGTGAGTCCGGGACTGAAGCTTTCTTT. Amino acid sequence: CASSESGTEAFF.

The chain joins TRBV4-2 to TRBJ2-2, with 7 positions matching TRBD1. The V gene end was trimmed by 4 bases and the J gene end by 1 base; junction bases not matched to a gene: 3. CDR1 LGHNA and CDR2 YNFKEQ come from the germline V gene. The CDR3 loop spans 15 amino acids. CDR3 nucleotides: TGTGCCAGCAGCCCCCGGACAGGGAACACCGGGGAGCTGTTTTTT. Its translation: CASSPRTGNTGELFF.

The chain joins TRBV5-6 to TRBJ1-1; D gene unclear. The CDR3 contains 13 residues. Per germline, CDR1 SGHDT and CDR2 YYEEEE. Trimming stripped 0 bases from V and 4 bases from J, with 7 bases between. CDR3 nucleotides: TGTGCCAGCAGCTTGGCCGGAGCCACTGAAGCTTTCTTT. Translated, it gives CASSLAGATEAFF.

The chain is built from TRBV6-1 and TRBJ2-7; the match to TRBD1 covers 8 bases. The ends lost 8 bases at V and 2 bases at J; junction bases unmatched: 5. The CDR3 is 13 residues long. CDR1 and CDR2 (germline): MNHNS, SASEGT. The CDR3 here is CASARGLPYEQYF. CDR3 sequence (DNA): TGTGCCAGCGCCAGGGGGCTTCCCTACGAGCAGTACTTC.

CDR3 sequence: CASSDRQGLDGYTF. In DNA, the CDR3 is TGTGCCAGCAGTGATCGACAGGGTCTAGATGGCTACACCTTC. This sequence joins TRBV25-1 and TRBJ1-2; 7 bases map to TRBD1. From germline, CDR1 is MGHDK and CDR2 SYGVNS. V was clipped by 3 bases and J by 6 bases; unmatched bases: 7. This CDR3 is 14 amino acids long.

The chain employs TRBV6-1 and TRBJ1-4, with TRBD1 as a possible D gene (5 bases). The CDR3 is 14 amino acids. Germline assignment: CDR1 MNHNS and CDR2 SASEGT. Trimming removed 4 bases from V and 8 bases from J, with 14 bases in between. CDR3 protein: CASSGGGVGEKLFF. CDR3 sequence (DNA): TGTGCCAGCAGTGGGGGCGGGGTAGGAGAAAAACTGTTTTTT.

The J gene is TRBJ1-5, the V gene TRBV28; TRBD1 agrees at 9 bases. The CDR3 is made up of 15 amino acids. Germline loops: CDR1 MDHEN, CDR2 SYDVKM. V lost 6 bases and J lost 4; bases outside the gene matches: 7. CDR3: CASSSGQGGNQPQHF. In nucleotides, the CDR3 is TGTGCCAGCAGCTCGGGACAGGGTGGTAATCAGCCCCAGCATTTT.

The J gene is TRBJ1-4, the V gene TRBV6-5, with 9 nucleotides matching TRBD1. Looked up from germline, CDR1 is MNHEY and CDR2 is SVGAGI. The CDR3 has 14 residues. The V and J ends lost 4 bases and 6 bases, in that order; junction bases with no gene match: 3. The CDR3 sequence: CASSSTGGHEKLFF. The DNA of the CDR3 is TGTGCCAGCAGTTCAACAGGGGGCCATGAAAAACTGTTTTTT.

DNA of the CDR3: TGTGCCAGAAGCCCTTACTGGCCAGGAAACTCCTCTGGAAACACCATATATTTT. It yields the protein CARSPYWPGNSSGNTIYF. The J gene is TRBJ1-3, the V gene TRBV5-3; D is uncertain. TRBV5-3 falls under the ORF class, with uncertain function. The V gene lost 4 bases and the J gene lost 0 bases, with 20 bases spanning the gap. The CDR3 extends over 18 amino acids.

V usage is TRBV7-6 and J usage is TRBJ1-1, with D perhaps TRBD1 (6 bases). This CDR3 has 15 residues. The V and J ends lost 5 bases and 3 bases respectively, with 16 bases between them. Germline V CDR1 and CDR2: SGHVS, FNYEAQ. The CDR3 DNA reads as TGTGCCAGCAGCCAAGCAGGGGCGGGCGACACTGAAGCTTTCTTT. Protein sequence: CASSQAGAGDTEAFF.